Each of the 12 T cell receptor beta chains below was sequenced from the same sample in a study of cytomegalovirus exposure and HLA in healthy donors. PCR amplification relied on 60 Vbeta primers (plus 13 Jbeta primers). Some clones are missing from TCRdb's copy, which holds only in-frame ones; the method was immunoSEQ multiplex PCR. The sample consists of some 160,000 clones, more than 65% of them appearing once. The sequencing input was PBMCs. These receptors were collected from a woman aged 45 to 65 in good health and CMV-seronegative.

This clone was observed a single time. The rearrangement joins TRBV5-1 to TRBJ1-1; D unresolved. Germline CDR1 SGHRS, CDR2 YFSETQ. The CDR3 runs 16 residues. Deletions cut 0 bases from V and 7 bases from J, with 19 bases between. CDR3 in DNA: TGCGCCAGCAGCTTGGGGCCCCGGAATCTAGAAATTGAAGCTTTCTTT. Its protein product is CASSLGPRNLEIEAFF.

The chain carries TRBV14 and TRBJ1-2; TRBD1 agrees at 8 bases. The CDR3 is 15 residues long. CDR1 is SGHDN, CDR2 FVKESK, per germline. Germline trimming cut 4 bases from V and 5 bases from J; bases unmatched to any gene: 9. CDR3 sequence: CASSPEGQGRYGYTF. The DNA of the CDR3 is TGTGCCAGCAGCCCAGAAGGACAGGGACGGTATGGCTACACCTTC.

This clone was seen just once. V and J are TRBV25-1 and TRBJ1-6, with D possibly matching TRBD1 (6 bases). Per the germline V gene, CDR1 is MGHDK and CDR2 is SYGVNS. The CDR3 length is 15 residues. V was cut by 2 bases and J by 7 bases, with 12 bases left in between. The CDR3 sequence: CASSERQDFNSPLHF. The CDR3 DNA sequence: TGTGCCAGCAGTGAACGACAGGACTTCAATTCACCCCTCCACTTT.

As for this clone: The germline gene is not matched at one end of the junction; a read error may be the cause. The rearrangement links TRBV7-7 to TRBJ2-3; 11 positions agree with TRBD2. The CDR3 runs 15 residues. Germline CDR1 and CDR2: SSHAT and FNYEAQ (reference sequence). This chain's CDR3 is CASSLNSGGADTQYF. DNA of the CDR3: TGTGCTAGCAGCCTCAATAGCGGGGGGGCAGATACGCAGTATTTT.

The chain has TRBV11-2 and TRBJ2-7; D may be TRBD2 (6 bases). The germline CDR1 and CDR2 sequences are SGHAT and FQNNGV. V lost 4 bases and J lost 2, with 9 bases in between. The CDR3 is 13 amino acids. The CDR3 region is CASSSRLAYEQYF. In DNA, the CDR3 is TGTGCCAGCAGCTCGAGACTAGCCTACGAGCAGTACTTC.

The rearrangement links TRBV10-3 to TRBJ2-2; D is possibly TRBD2 (5 bases). The germline V gene encodes CDR1 ENHRY and CDR2 SYGVKD. Trimming removed 6 bases from V and 9 bases from J, with 8 bases in between. There are 11 residues in the CDR3. CDR3 nucleotides: TGTGCCATCAGGTCCGGGAGGGAGCTGTTTTTT. As protein: CAIRSGRELFF.

V usage is TRBV6-6 and J usage is TRBJ2-2; 8 positions agree with TRBD1. J lost 3 bases, V lost 6 bases, and 9 bases had no gene match. Germline CDR1 reads MNHNY; CDR2 reads SVGAGI (reference sequence). The CDR3 length is 16 residues. DNA for the CDR3: TGTGCCAGCAGCACAGACGGACAGGGTTACACCGGGGAGCTGTTTTTT. Translated: CASSTDGQGYTGELFF.

The chain employs TRBV18 and TRBJ2-2; D remains unclear. Trimming shortened V by 0 bases and J by 0 bases, and 5 bases separated the two germline ends. The CDR3 covers 15 residues. In germline, CDR1 is KGHSH, CDR2 LQKENI. The CDR3 is CASSPPVANTGELFF. The CDR3 DNA is TGTGCCAGCTCACCACCGGTAGCGAACACCGGGGAGCTGTTTTTT. Supplemented by reference TRBV18 and TRBJ2-2, the full variable domain reads NAGVMQNPRHLVRRRGQEARLRCSPMKGHSHVYWYRQLPEEGLKFMVYLQKENIIDESGMPKERFSAEFPKEGPSILRIQQVVRGDSAAYFCASSPPVANTGELFFGEGSRLTVL.

The chain uses TRBV7-9 and TRBJ1-2; TRBD1 matches at 7 bases. The trim removed 5 bases at V and 4 bases at J, leaving 4 bases unmatched. Germline V lookup: CDR1 SEHNR, CDR2 FQNEAQ (reference sequence). The CDR3 length is 13 residues. Here the CDR3 reads CASSQGQIYGYTF. As DNA, the CDR3 is TGTGCCAGCAGCCAGGGACAGATCTATGGCTACACCTTC.

This chain uses TRBV9 with TRBJ2-7; unclear D gene. Trimming took off 4 bases at V and 3 bases at J, with 11 bases between the two ends. Germline CDR1 SGDLS, CDR2 YYNGEE. CDR3 length: 13 residues. CDR3 loop: CASSPLPNYEQYF. CDR3 bases: TGTGCCAGCAGCCCACTGCCCAACTACGAGCAGTACTTC.

This clone has a single count. V and J are TRBV4-1 and TRBJ2-5; D is uncertain. Germline assignment: CDR1 MGHRA and CDR2 YSYEKL. The CDR3 is made up of 13 amino acids. The V gene lost 0 bases and the J gene lost 4 bases, with 6 bases spanning the gap. The CDR3 region is CASSQDRIETQYF. The CDR3 coding sequence is TGCGCCAGCAGCCAAGACAGGATAGAGACCCAGTACTTC.

V usage is TRBV29-1 and J usage is TRBJ2-7; D possibly corresponds to TRBD2 (6 bases). In germline, CDR1 is SQVTM, CDR2 ANQGSEA. This CDR3 comprises 14 residues. Trimming stripped 4 bases from V and 7 bases from J, with 20 bases between. The CDR3 DNA reads TGCAGCGTTGGGGGTCTATCGACCGCGGGGGAGCAGTACTTC. Protein: CSVGGLSTAGEQYF.